These 18 T cell receptor beta chains were sequenced from one sample in a study of blood T cell repertoires in COVID-19. The table came from immunoSEQ multiplex PCR; TCRdb's copy has only in-frame clones and leaves some out. This table holds roughly 220,000 clones, around 83% found once. Sequenced sample: peripheral blood. Receptors were obtained from a woman aged 40-49 years who had recovered from COVID-19.

The chain carries TRBV7-9 and TRBJ1-4, with 7 bases lining up with TRBD1. In germline, CDR1 is SEHNR, CDR2 FQNEAQ (reference sequence). The CDR3 is 18 residues long. V shed 4 bases and J 6 bases; nucleotides not matched to a gene: 17. CDR3 nucleotide sequence: TGTGCCAGCAGCTCCCCCCAGAAAAGACAGGGACCTCATGAAAAACTGTTTTTT. Translated: CASSSPQKRQGPHEKLFF.

The genes are TRBV5-6 and TRBJ1-2, with 7 bases identical to TRBD1. The CDR3 contains 14 residues. From germline, CDR1 is SGHDT and CDR2 YYEEEE. J lost 8 bases, V lost 4 bases, and 11 bases had no gene match. As DNA, the CDR3 is TGTGCCAGCAGCCGGACGACAGGGTCGGGAGGCTACACCTTC. Translation gives CASSRTTGSGGYTF.

The chain is built from TRBV5-1 and TRBJ1-2; D perhaps matches TRBD1 (6 bases). From germline, CDR1 is SGHRS and CDR2 YFSETQ. The ends were cut back, 2 bases at V and 2 bases at J, with 13 bases in the middle. This CDR3 comprises 15 residues. DNA of the CDR3: TGCGCCAGCAGCTTATCAGGGGTCTCAAACTATGGCTACACCTTC. Protein: CASSLSGVSNYGYTF.

The V call is TRBV19, the J call TRBJ1-3, with D unresolved. Germline loops: CDR1 LNHDA, CDR2 SQIVND (reference sequence). The CDR3 sequence is 15 residues long. V lost 2 bases, J lost 0 bases, and 8 bases lay in between. The CDR3 sequence is CASSIISFSGNTIYF. The CDR3 nucleotides are TGTGCCAGTAGTATAATCTCTTTCTCTGGAAACACCATATATTTT.

The gene calls are TRBV2 and TRBJ1-1; 7 bases line up with TRBD1. CDR1 and CDR2 (germline): SNHLY, FYNNEI. This CDR3 region has 15 residues. The V segment lost 5 bases and the J segment 1 base; nucleotides outside the gene matches: 7. The CDR3 DNA sequence: TGTGCCAGCAGTAAATACGGGACAGAGAACACTGAAGCTTTCTTT. Protein product: CASSKYGTENTEAFF.

This clone was observed a single time. This rearrangement joins TRBV20-1 to TRBJ1-1; D is uncertain. This CDR3 has 12 residues. The germline CDR1 and CDR2 sequences are DFQATT and SNEGSKA (reference sequence). V lost 3 bases and J 8 bases, leaving 13 bases between the germline ends. As DNA, the CDR3 is TGCAGTGCTAGTGGACCGGGCGGGGAAGCTTTCTTT. It yields the protein CSASGPGGEAFF.

The chain carries TRBV9 and TRBJ2-5, with a tentative D call TRBD2 (6 bases). CDR1 and CDR2 from the germline V gene are SGDLS and YYNGEE. This CDR3 has 14 amino acids. Trimming removed 0 bases at V and 1 base at J, with 7 bases between. CDR3 sequence: CASSVVGGQETQYF. In DNA, the CDR3 is TGTGCCAGCAGCGTAGTGGGGGGCCAAGAGACCCAGTACTTC.

The V call is TRBV9, the J call TRBJ1-4; 7 nucleotides align to TRBD1. Trimming took 0 bases from V and 5 from J; bases not matched to a gene: 4. The CDR3 is 15 amino acids. Germline CDR1 is SGDLS and CDR2 is YYNGEE. Here the CDR3 reads CASSVDTGVNEKLFF. The CDR3 DNA reads TGTGCCAGCAGCGTAGATACAGGGGTAAATGAAAAACTGTTTTTT.

The genes are TRBV18 and TRBJ2-7; no clear D. Trimming took off 0 bases at V and 2 bases at J, with 11 bases between the two ends. The CDR3 sequence is 15 residues long. The germline V gene has CDR1 KGHSH and CDR2 LQKENI. CDR3 protein: CASSPPSLPTYEQYF. CDR3 nucleotide sequence: TGTGCCAGCTCACCACCGTCACTTCCTACCTACGAGCAGTACTTC.

In this sample, this clone turned up a few times. The V gene is TRBV5-6, the J gene TRBJ2-2, with D possibly TRBD1 on 6 matching bases. Germline CDR1 SGHDT, CDR2 YYEEEE. V lost 2 bases and J 7 bases, leaving 15 bases between the germline ends. This CDR3 is built from 15 residues. CDR3 amino acids: CASSFSGAFVGELFF. As DNA, the CDR3 is TGTGCCAGCAGCTTCTCAGGGGCATTCGTCGGGGAGCTGTTTTTT. Together with reference TRBV5-6 and TRBJ2-2, the CDR3 gives the full variable domain: DAGVTQSPTHLIKTRGQQVTLRCSPKSGHDTVSWYQQALGQGPQFIFQYYEEEERQRGNFPDRFSGHQFPNYSSELNVNALLLGDSALYLCASSFSGAFVGELFFGEGSRLTVL.

The chain is built from TRBV12-3 or TRBV12-4 and TRBJ2-7; a weak D match, TRBD2 (6 bases). The CDR3 is 12 amino acids. Deletions cut 6 bases from V and 7 bases from J, with 13 bases between. This CDR3 reads CASRRDLGEQYF. In DNA, the CDR3 is TGTGCCAGCAGGCGGGACCTAGGGGAGCAGTACTTC.

V and J are TRBV7-2 and TRBJ2-7; TRBD2 is a possible D gene (5 bases). This CDR3 spans 14 amino acids. Germline CDR1 is SGHTA and CDR2 is FQGNSA. Trimming removed 1 base at V and 5 bases at J, with 12 bases between. Written as DNA, the CDR3 is TGTGCCAGCAGCTTAGGCCCGGGAATGAACGAGCAGTACTTC. Its protein is CASSLGPGMNEQYF.

This clone was seen just once. The chain combines TRBV2 with TRBJ1-4; perhaps TRBD1 as D (6 bases). Germline CDR1 is SNHLY and CDR2 is FYNNEI. The ends were cut back, 6 bases at V and 2 bases at J, with 16 bases in the middle. The CDR3 covers 16 residues. CDR3 coding DNA: TGTGCCAGCAGCCTGGGACAAGAATGGACTAATGAAAAACTGTTTTTT. The encoded protein is CASSLGQEWTNEKLFF.

This sequence joins TRBV18 and TRBJ1-1, with D unclear. Germline V CDR1 and CDR2: KGHSH, LQKENI. The CDR3 extends over 13 amino acids. V gave up 3 bases and J gave up 7 bases, with 12 bases separating them. CDR3 amino acids: CASSPSREFEAFF. CDR3 coding DNA: TGTGCCAGCTCACCTAGTCGGGAGTTTGAAGCTTTCTTT.

About this clone: This specimen includes other DNA sequences encoding the same CDR3. DNA for the CDR3: TGTGCCAGCAGCTTGGCGGGACAGCTTAACTATGGCTACACCTTC. Protein: CASSLAGQLNYGYTF. The chain uses TRBV5-4 and TRBJ1-2; TRBD1 matches at 7 bases. Germline lookup yields CDR1 SGHNT and CDR2 YYREEE (reference sequence). The ends lost 0 bases at V and 1 base at J; junction bases unmatched: 3. The CDR3 extends over 15 amino acids.

The V call is TRBV7-3, the J call TRBJ2-3, with TRBD2 identical over 13 bases. CDR3 length equals 15 residues. After removal of 1 base from V and 7 bases from J, the junction contained 2 bases not matched to a gene. CDR1 and CDR2 (germline): SGHTA, FQGTGA. CDR3 in DNA: TGTGCCAGCAGCTTAATGGGACTAGCGGGGTATACGCAGTATTTT. Translating it yields CASSLMGLAGYTQYF.

CDR3 nucleotides: TGTGCCTGGAGTGGGGCCGCGAACACTGAAGCTTTCTTT. It encodes CAWSGAANTEAFF. The chain uses TRBV30 and TRBJ1-1; unclear D gene. Trimming removed 1 base from V and 1 base from J, with 7 bases in between. The CDR3 extends over 13 amino acids. Germline CDR1 reads GTSNPN; CDR2 reads SVGIG (reference sequence).

The chain is built from TRBV15 and TRBJ2-7; D ambiguous. The CDR3 spans 13 residues. Germline lookup yields CDR1 LNHNV and CDR2 YYDKDF (reference sequence). The V end was cut by 5 bases, the J end by 6 bases, with 14 bases between. The CDR3 sequence: CATSSGPAGEQYF. The CDR3 coding sequence is TGTGCCACCAGCTCTGGTCCCGCAGGCGAGCAGTACTTC.